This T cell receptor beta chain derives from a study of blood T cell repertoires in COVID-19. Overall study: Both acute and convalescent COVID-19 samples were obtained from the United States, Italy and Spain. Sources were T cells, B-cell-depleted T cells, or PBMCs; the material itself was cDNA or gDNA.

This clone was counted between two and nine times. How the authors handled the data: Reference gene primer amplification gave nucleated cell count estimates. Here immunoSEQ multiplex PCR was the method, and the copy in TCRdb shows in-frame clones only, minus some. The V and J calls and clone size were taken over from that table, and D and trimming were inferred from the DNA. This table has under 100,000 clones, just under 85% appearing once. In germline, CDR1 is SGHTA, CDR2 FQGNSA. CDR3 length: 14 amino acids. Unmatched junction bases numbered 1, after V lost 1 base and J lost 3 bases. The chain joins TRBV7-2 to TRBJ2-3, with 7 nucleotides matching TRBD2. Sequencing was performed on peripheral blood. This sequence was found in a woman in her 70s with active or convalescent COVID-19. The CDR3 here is CASSLGLATDTQYF. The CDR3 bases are TGTGCCAGCAGCTTAGGACTAGCTACAGATACGCAGTATTTT.